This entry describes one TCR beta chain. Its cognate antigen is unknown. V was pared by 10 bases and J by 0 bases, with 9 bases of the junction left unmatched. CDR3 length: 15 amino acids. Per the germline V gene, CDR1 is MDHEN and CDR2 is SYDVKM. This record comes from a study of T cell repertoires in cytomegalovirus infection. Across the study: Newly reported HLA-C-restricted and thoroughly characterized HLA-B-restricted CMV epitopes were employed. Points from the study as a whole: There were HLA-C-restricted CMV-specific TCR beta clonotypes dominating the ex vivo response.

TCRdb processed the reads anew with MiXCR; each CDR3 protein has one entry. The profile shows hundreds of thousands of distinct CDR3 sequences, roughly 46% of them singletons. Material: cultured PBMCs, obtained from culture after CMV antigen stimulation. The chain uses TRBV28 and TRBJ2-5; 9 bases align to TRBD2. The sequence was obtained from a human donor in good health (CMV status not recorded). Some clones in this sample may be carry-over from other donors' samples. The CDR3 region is CATLGVAGDQETQYF. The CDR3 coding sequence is TGTGCCACCCTCGGGGTAGCGGGGGACCAAGAGACCCAGTACTTC. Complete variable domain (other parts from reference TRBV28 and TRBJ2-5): DVKVTQSSRYLVKRTGEKVFLECVQDMDHENMFWYRQDPGLGLRLIYFSYDVKMKEKGDIPEGYSVSREKKERFSLILESASTNQTSMYLCATLGVAGDQETQYFGPGTRLLVL.